The sequence of this T cell receptor beta chain was determined in a study of blood T cell repertoires in COVID-19. The overall study: COVID-19 samples collected from the United States, Italy and Spain covered acute and convalescent phases. The cDNA or gDNA used as material had been derived from T cells, B-cell-depleted T cells, or PBMCs.

The CDR3 length is 12 residues. Germline CDR1 SGHTA, CDR2 FQGTGA. The V and J ends lost 0 bases and 6 bases respectively, with 6 bases between them. Study processing details: Nucleated cell counts were estimated from reference gene primer amplification. The assay was immunoSEQ multiplex PCR, and TCRdb's table has in-frame clones only and misses some. The DNA was the basis for D and trimming; V, J and clone size are from that table. Here the sample spans 100,000 to 150,000 clones, about 81% being singletons. This sequence joins TRBV7-3 and TRBJ2-7, with D perhaps matching TRBD2 (6 bases). This receptor was obtained from a woman aged 45 to 65 with acute or convalescent COVID-19. The specimen was peripheral blood. CDR3 DNA sequence: TGTGCCAGCAGCTTAACGGGGGGCGAGCAGTACTTC. Its protein product is CASSLTGGEQYF.